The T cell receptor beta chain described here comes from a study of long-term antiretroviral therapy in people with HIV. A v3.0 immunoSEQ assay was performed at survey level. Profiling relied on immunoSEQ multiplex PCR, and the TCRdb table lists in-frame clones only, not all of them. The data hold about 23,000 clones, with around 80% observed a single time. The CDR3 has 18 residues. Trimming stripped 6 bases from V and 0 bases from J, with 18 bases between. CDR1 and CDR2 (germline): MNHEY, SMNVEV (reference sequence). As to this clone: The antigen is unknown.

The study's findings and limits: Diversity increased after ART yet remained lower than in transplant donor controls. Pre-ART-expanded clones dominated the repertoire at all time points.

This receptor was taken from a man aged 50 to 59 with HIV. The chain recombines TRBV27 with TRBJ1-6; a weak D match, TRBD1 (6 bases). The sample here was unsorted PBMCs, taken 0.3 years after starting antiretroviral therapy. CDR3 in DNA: TGTGCCAGCAGCCCCCGGGACATATACGTCTCCTATAATTCACCCCTCCACTTT. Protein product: CASSPRDIYVSYNSPLHF.